A selection of T cell receptor beta chains follows, all from one sample in a study of T cells in Graves' hyperthyroidism and ophthalmopathy. TCRdb fed the multiplex PCR reads into MiXCR, producing one record per CDR3 protein. The table lists roughly 840,000 distinct CDR3 sequences, about two fifths of them singletons. What was sequenced was blood. The origin of the receptors is a young man with Graves' hyperthyroidism. CDR3s include the opening cysteine and the closing phenylalanine or tryptophan. Each record gives: D gene, clone size, V gene, J gene, CDR3 DNA, CDR3 protein. D genes are given only for firm matches. Where a row states a size, it is once, few, many or the class of an expanded clone; other rows omit it.

>TRBD1|many|TRBV7-2|TRBJ1-6
TGTGCCAGCAGCGCCATAGGACAGGCGGATTCACCCCTCCACTTT
CASSAIGQADSPLHF
>TRBD2|once|TRBV4-3|TRBJ2-7
TGCGCCAGCAGCCACGAGGGACTAGCGCCATACGAGCAGTACTTC
CASSHEGLAPYEQYF
>TRBD1|many|TRBV9|TRBJ1-3
TGTGCCAGCAGCGTAGCAGGGGGAGGAAACACCATATATTTT
CASSVAGGGNTIYF
>TRBD1|few|TRBV5-1|TRBJ1-4
TGCGCCAGCAGCAGGAGGGGGGGACAGCTGAATGAAAAACTGTTTTTT
CASSRRGGQLNEKLFF
>TRBD1|few|TRBV9|TRBJ1-1
TGTGCCAGCAGCGGTACAGGGGCCAGCACTGAAGCTTTCTTT
CASSGTGASTEAFF
>.|.|TRBV19|TRBJ1-1
TGTGCCAGTAGTATTATCCGGGAGATAAACACTGAAGCTTTCTTT
CASSIIREINTEAFF
>TRBD1|.|TRBV4-3|TRBJ1-1
TGCGCCAGCAGCCAAGTGGGGACAGACACTGAAGCTTTCTTT
CASSQVGTDTEAFF
>.|.|TRBV7-2|TRBJ2-7
TGTGCCAGCAGCCAGGGGAGTCCCACCTACTACGAGCAGTACTTC
CASSQGSPTYYEQYF
>TRBD1|few|TRBV6-5|TRBJ1-1
TGTGCCAGCAGTACGACCGCAGGGACAGGCGCTGAAGCTTTCTTT
CASSTTAGTGAEAFF
>.|many|TRBV29-1|TRBJ2-2
TGCAGCGTTGAACCTTCCACCGGGGAGCTGTTTTTT
CSVEPSTGELFF
>.|.|TRBV10-1|TRBJ1-5
TGTGCCAGCAGTTTATCGATTCAACAGCCCCAGCATTTT
CASSLSIQQPQHF
>.|few|TRBV9|TRBJ1-5
TGTGCCAGCAGCCCCTTCCTACAGCTACGGGAGCAGCCCCAGCATTTT
CASSPFLQLREQPQHF
>TRBD1|.|TRBV20-1|TRBJ1-2
TGCAGTGCAGGGGACAGGGTTTCCTATGGCTACACCTTC
CSAGDRVSYGYTF
>.|.|TRBV19|TRBJ2-7
TGTGCCAGTAGTATAGACGGCGGATACTCCTACGAGCAGTACTTC
CASSIDGGYSYEQYF
>.|.|TRBV4-1|TRBJ1-4
TGCGCCAGCAGCCCCGGGACTTTAGGAAAACTGTTTTTT
CASSPGTLGKLFF
>TRBD2|.|TRBV2|TRBJ2-2
TGTGCCAGGACACTAGCGGGGAGAGCGAACACCGGGGAGCTGTTTTTT
CARTLAGRANTGELFF
>.|many|TRBV20-1|TRBJ1-1
TGCAGTGCTTCAGACACCAGGAACACTGAAGCTTTCTTT
CSASDTRNTEAFF
>.|few|TRBV7-9|TRBJ2-7
TGTGCCAGCAGCTTAGGGGTTCGAGGGGCGGAAGAGCAGTACTTC
CASSLGVRGAEEQYF
>.|once|TRBV6-1|TRBJ2-7
TGTGCCAGCAGGCAGGGCTTTCAAGACGAGCAGTACTTC
CASRQGFQDEQYF
>.|.|TRBV19|TRBJ1-1
TGTGCCAGTAGTCTTCTATACGGGGACACTGAAGCTTTCTTT
CASSLLYGDTEAFF
>.|.|TRBV6-1|TRBJ1-2
TGTGCCAGCAGTGAACCCCAGACGTGGGGAGGCTATGGCTACACCTTC
CASSEPQTWGGYGYTF
>TRBD1|few|TRBV6-5|TRBJ1-2
TGTGCCAGCAGCCCCGGGACAGTGTTCTATGGCTACACCTTC
CASSPGTVFYGYTF
>.|.|TRBV7-3|TRBJ2-5
TGTGCCAGCAGCCCAGGCCGGGGATACCAAGAGACCCAGTACTTC
CASSPGRGYQETQYF
>TRBD1|.|TRBV12-3/TRBV12-4|TRBJ1-1
TGTGCCAGCAGATCGAACCCGGGACAGATATACACTGAAGCTTTCTTT
CASRSNPGQIYTEAFF
>.|few|TRBV9|TRBJ2-5
TGTGCCAGCAGCGCCGGTTCAGAATTGGGGGAGACCCAGTACTTC
CASSAGSELGETQYF
>TRBD1|.|TRBV20-1|TRBJ1-5
TGCAGTGCTAGTCGCGGGACAGGGGGCAATCAGCCCCAGCATTTT
CSASRGTGGNQPQHF
>.|.|TRBV7-2|TRBJ1-1
TGTGCCAGCAGCTTACTGGAACCGAACACTGAAGCTTTCTTT
CASSLLEPNTEAFF
>.|few|TRBV6-5|TRBJ1-5
TGTGCCAGCAGTTACTCTACGGGGAGAGGGCCCCAGCATTTT
CASSYSTGRGPQHF
>TRBD1|.|TRBV5-1|TRBJ2-7
TGCGCCAGCAGCCACGGCCGGACAGGGGCCTACGAGCAGTACTTC
CASSHGRTGAYEQYF
>TRBD1|many|TRBV10-3|TRBJ1-5
TGTGCCATCAGGGCAGGGGGTCAGCCCCAGCATTTT
CAIRAGGQPQHF
>.|.|TRBV20-1|TRBJ1-3
TGCAGTGCTAGAGATCAGAAGGAGTTGGGAAACACCATATATTTT
CSARDQKELGNTIYF
>.|few|TRBV7-9|TRBJ1-1
TGTGCCAGCAGCTCCCCGGCGGCCCTGAACACTGAAGCTTTCTTT
CASSSPAALNTEAFF
>TRBD2|many|TRBV9|TRBJ2-7
TGTGCCAGCAGCCCTGGACTAGCGGGAGGGTACGAGCAGTACTTC
CASSPGLAGGYEQYF
>.|.|TRBV7-2|TRBJ2-7
TGTGCCAGCAGCACCTCGACAGGCAGACACTACGAGCAGTACTTC
CASSTSTGRHYEQYF
>.|many|TRBV2|TRBJ1-5
TGTGCCAGCAGTGTTGGTCAGCCCCAGCATTTT
CASSVGQPQHF